This T cell receptor beta chain stems from a study of regulatory T cells in long-lasting Graves disease. Time point: newly diagnosed GD, antithyroid drugs for less than 3 months. PBMCs provided the RNA from which the TCR library was made. HTBI primers from iRepertoire and Arm-PCR of CDR3 regions yielded the TCR beta libraries. TCRdb independently ran MiXCR on the multiplex PCR reads; one entry per CDR3 protein. The sample includes over 450,000 distinct CDR3 sequences, approximately 12% of them seen just once. The sample was also reused in another study, on T cells in Graves' hyperthyroidism and ophthalmopathy.

Sequences were derived from peripheral blood mononuclear cells (PBMCs), sampled at new diagnosis, from a patient treated with antithyroid drugs. The sequence was obtained from a woman in her twenties or thirties with Graves disease.

The CDR3 coding sequence is TGTGCCAGCAGCCCAAGGGCGTCGAGGGATGAGCAGTTCTTC. Amino acid sequence: CASSPRASRDEQFF. The J gene is TRBJ2-1, the V gene TRBV4-2, with D tentatively TRBD2 (5 bases). The CDR3 is 14 amino acids. CDR1 and CDR2 (germline): LGHNA, YNFKEQ. The V gene lost 4 bases and the J gene lost 8 bases, with 15 bases spanning the gap.